The source of this T cell receptor (beta chain) is a study of PD-L1 blockade in urothelial cancer. Study as a whole: Most patients, about 85% of the roughly 30, were males with bladder-origin cancer. T cells were recovered from blood samples at a median of roughly 130,000.

Here immunoSEQ multiplex PCR was the method, and the copy in TCRdb shows in-frame clones only, minus some. The table records tens of thousands of clones, 75% to 90% of them present only once. Each patient gave between 1 and 8 samples, pretreatment and on-treatment. The CDR3 totals 16 residues. Germline CDR1 and CDR2: MGHRA and YSYEKL. V was pared by 5 bases and J by 1 base, with 10 bases of the junction left unmatched. The sequenced sample was PBMCs, obtained around atezolizumab (anti-PD-L1) treatment. The chain recombines TRBV4-1 with TRBJ1-2; 7 bases match TRBD1. The source is a man in his fifties or sixties with urothelial cancer. The CDR3 reads CASSEAPGQINYGYTF. CDR3 DNA sequence: TGCGCCAGCAGCGAAGCGCCGGGACAGATTAACTATGGCTACACCTTC.